This TCR beta chain was identified during a study of cytomegalovirus exposure and HLA in healthy donors. Study-wide points: Presence/absence analysis assumed near-uniform sequencing depth across donors.

A note on this clone: Its antigen remains unidentified.

V shed 0 bases, J shed 1 base, and the junction held 14 bases outside the gene matches. This CDR3 comprises 20 residues. Researchers ran the PCR with 60 Vbeta and 13 Jbeta primers. Measured with immunoSEQ multiplex PCR; TCRdb has only the in-frame clones, and not every one. The data show about 190,000 clones, around 87% seen once. The sequencing input was PBMCs. This TCR was recovered from a boy between 2 and 10 years old in good health and CMV-seronegative. This sequence joins TRBV5-3 and TRBJ1-5, with 9 positions matching TRBD1. TRBV5-3 is recorded as an ORF, its role being uncertain. The CDR3 sequence is CARSLVGTGKVGRSNQPQHF. The CDR3 DNA sequence: TGTGCCAGAAGCTTGGTCGGGACAGGGAAGGTTGGTAGAAGCAATCAGCCCCAGCATTTT.